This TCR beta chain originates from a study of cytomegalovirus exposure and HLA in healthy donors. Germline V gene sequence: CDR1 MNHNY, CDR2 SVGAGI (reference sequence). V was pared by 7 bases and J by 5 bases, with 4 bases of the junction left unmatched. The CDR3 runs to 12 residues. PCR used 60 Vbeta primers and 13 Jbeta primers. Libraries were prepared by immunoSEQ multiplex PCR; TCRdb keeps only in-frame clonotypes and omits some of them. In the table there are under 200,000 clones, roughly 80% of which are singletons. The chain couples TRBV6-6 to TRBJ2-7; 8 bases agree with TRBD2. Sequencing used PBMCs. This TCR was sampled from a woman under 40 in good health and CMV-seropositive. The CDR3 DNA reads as TGTGCCAGCACCATTAGCGGGGACGAGCAGTACTTC. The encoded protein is CASTISGDEQYF.